The 15 T cell receptor beta chains presented below share a single source sample, sequenced in a study of blood T cell repertoires in COVID-19. Method: immunoSEQ multiplex PCR; TCRdb's copy keeps in-frame clones and lacks some. The sample gives 170,000 or so clones, less than 90% of which show up once; approximately 14% is in the top ten. What was sequenced was peripheral blood. These receptors were collected from a man younger than 30 with active or convalescent COVID-19.

J is TRBJ1-2 and V is TRBV5-1; D ambiguous. The germline V gene has CDR1 SGHRS and CDR2 YFSETQ. The CDR3 totals 14 residues. V dropped 0 bases and J dropped 1 base, with 7 bases sitting between them. The CDR3 here is CASSLESYNYGYTF. The CDR3 coding sequence is TGCGCCAGCAGCTTGGAGAGCTATAACTATGGCTACACCTTC.

The chain uses TRBV19 and TRBJ1-5, with D uncertain. The CDR3 has 12 residues. The V gene lost 5 bases and the J gene lost 7 bases, with 9 bases spanning the gap. The germline CDR1 and CDR2 sequences are LNHDA and SQIVND (reference sequence). The CDR3 nucleotides read TGTGCCAGTAGTGCCTTTGGCCAGCCCCAGCATTTT. Translating it yields CASSAFGQPQHF.

The chain joins TRBV6-1 to TRBJ1-3; TRBD1 is a possible D gene (6 bases). Germline lookup yields CDR1 MNHNS and CDR2 SASEGT. V gave up 0 bases and J gave up 4 bases, with 13 bases separating them. There are 16 residues in the CDR3. The CDR3 sequence is CASSEAPSGVGNTIYF. Written as DNA, the CDR3 is TGTGCCAGCAGTGAAGCGCCCTCAGGGGTCGGAAACACCATATATTTT.

The V and J genes are TRBV18 and TRBJ1-1; 9 bases fit TRBD1. Per germline, CDR1 KGHSH and CDR2 LQKENI. This CDR3 contains 16 residues. Trimming took 3 bases from V and 5 from J; bases not matched to a gene: 10. The CDR3 here is CASSPNRDRVITEAFF. CDR3 nucleotide sequence: TGTGCCAGCTCACCGAATAGGGACAGGGTGATTACTGAAGCTTTCTTT.

The chain has TRBV29-1 and TRBJ2-3; D perhaps matches TRBD2 (5 bases). The CDR3 loop spans 13 amino acids. V gave up 7 bases and J gave up 5 bases, with 16 bases separating them. Germline V lookup: CDR1 SQVTM, CDR2 ANQGSEA. The CDR3 nucleotides are TGCAGCGGCAACCCCGGGGATGTAGATACGCAGTATTTT. Translated: CSGNPGDVDTQYF.

CDR3 region: CAISGARDRETDTQYF. CDR3 coding DNA: TGTGCCATCAGTGGGGCCCGGGACAGGGAAACAGATACGCAGTATTTT. This chain joins TRBV10-3 and TRBJ2-3; 9 positions agree with TRBD1. The germline CDR1 and CDR2 sequences are ENHRY and SYGVKD. Trimming at V came to 4 bases and at J to 3 bases, leaving 8 bases not matched to a gene. The CDR3 is 16 amino acids.

V usage is TRBV4-1 and J usage is TRBJ2-1; D not resolved. Trimming left V 4 bases short and J 10 bases short, with 20 bases between. The CDR3 covers 15 residues. Germline assignment: CDR1 MGHRA and CDR2 YSYEKL. The chain's CDR3 is CASSRTPALGGEQFF. As DNA, the CDR3 is TGCGCCAGCAGCCGCACTCCCGCGCTAGGTGGGGAGCAGTTCTTC.

The V call is TRBV18, the J call TRBJ1-1, with D possibly being TRBD1 (5 bases). V shed 3 bases and J shed 1 base, with 12 bases lying between them. The CDR3 spans 15 residues. The germline gives CDR1 KGHSH, CDR2 LQKENI. The CDR3 sequence is CASSPRPQGNTEAFF. The CDR3 DNA is TGTGCCAGCTCACCGAGACCGCAGGGGAACACTGAAGCTTTCTTT. The whole variable domain, filled in from reference TRBV18 and TRBJ1-1, reads NAGVMQNPRHLVRRRGQEARLRCSPMKGHSHVYWYRQLPEEGLKFMVYLQKENIIDESGMPKERFSAEFPKEGPSILRIQQVVRGDSAAYFCASSPRPQGNTEAFFGQGTRLTVV.

This clone is a singleton in its sample. The chain carries TRBV6-6 and TRBJ1-5; no clear D. Germline values: CDR1 MNHNY, CDR2 SVGAGI (reference sequence). The CDR3 length is 16 residues. Deletions cut 2 bases from V and 0 bases from J, with 11 bases between. The CDR3 region is CASSYGEGYSNQPQHF. The CDR3 DNA follows: TGTGCCAGCAGTTACGGGGAGGGTTATAGCAATCAGCCCCAGCATTTT.

This chain uses TRBV15 with TRBJ2-1; TRBD2 aligns across 16 bases. The CDR3 runs to 16 residues. Germline V lookup: CDR1 LNHNV, CDR2 YYDKDF (reference sequence). Trimming removed 5 bases from V and 9 bases from J; junction bases left unmatched: 7. The CDR3 spells CATSGPGLAGGSEQFF. For the CDR3, the DNA is TGTGCCACCAGCGGACCGGGACTAGCGGGAGGGAGTGAGCAGTTCTTC. The variable domain in full, with the rest retrieved from reference TRBV15 and TRBJ2-1, is DAMVIQNPRYQVTQFGKPVTLSCSQTLNHNVMYWYQQKSSQAPKLLFHYYDKDFNNEADTPDNFQSRRPNTSFCFLDIRSPGLGDTAMYLCATSGPGLAGGSEQFFGPGTRLTVL.

The V gene is TRBV28, the J gene TRBJ1-5; D might be TRBD1 (5 bases). The CDR3 runs 18 residues. Germline assignment: CDR1 MDHEN and CDR2 SYDVKM. Trimming shortened V by 2 bases and J by 0 bases, and 17 bases separated the two germline ends. CDR3 in amino acids: CASSLPLGPGRSNQPQHF. CDR3 sequence (DNA): TGTGCCAGCAGTTTACCTCTAGGCCCAGGGCGTAGCAATCAGCCCCAGCATTTT.

The chain links TRBV7-7 to TRBJ1-1, with D possibly TRBD1 on 5 matching bases. Trimming removed 5 bases at V and 0 bases at J, with 10 bases between. Looked up from germline, CDR1 is SSHAT and CDR2 is FNYEAQ (reference sequence). The CDR3 loop spans 14 amino acids. CDR3 sequence: CASSDGHMNTEAFF. For the CDR3, the DNA is TGTGCCAGCAGCGATGGACATATGAACACTGAAGCTTTCTTT. The entire variable domain, with the rest obtained from reference TRBV7-7 and TRBJ1-1, is as follows: GAGVSQSPRYKVTKRGQDVTLRCDPISSHATLYWYQQALGQGPEFLTYFNYEAQPDKSGLPSDRFSAERPEGSISTLTIQRTEQRDSAMYRCASSDGHMNTEAFFGQGTRLTVV.

The J gene is TRBJ2-1, the V gene TRBV29-1; perhaps TRBD1 as D (5 bases). CDR3 length: 13 amino acids. Trimming took off 4 bases at V and 8 bases at J, with 15 bases between the two ends. Germline V gives CDR1 SQVTM, CDR2 ANQGSEA. The chain's CDR3 is CSVGFLQGHEQFF. The DNA of the CDR3 is TGCAGCGTTGGATTTCTCCAGGGCCATGAGCAGTTCTTC.

The rearrangement joins TRBV30 to TRBJ2-7; D may be TRBD1 (5 bases). V shed 2 bases and J shed 6 bases, with 14 bases lying between them. This CDR3 spans 13 amino acids. The germline gives CDR1 GTSNPN, CDR2 SVGIG (reference sequence). CDR3 protein: CAWSKQGTLEQYF. DNA of the CDR3: TGTGCCTGGAGTAAGCAGGGAACGCTCGAGCAGTACTTC.

The chain has TRBV3-1 (or the pseudogene TRBV3-2) and TRBJ2-7; TRBD1 agrees at 8 bases. This CDR3 contains 16 residues. V shed 1 base and J 3 bases; nucleotides not matched to a gene: 8. Germline CDR1 LGHDT, CDR2 YNNKEL (reference sequence). The CDR3 region has the DNA TGTGCCAGCAGCCAAGCTCCCGGGACAGGTTACTACGAGCAGTACTTC. It encodes CASSQAPGTGYYEQYF.